The next 20 T cell receptor beta chains were all read from a single sample in a study of early T cells in non-severe SARS-CoV-2 infection. TCRdb called the 5' RACE reads again in MiXCR, with one record for every CDR3 protein. The sample holds about 64,000 distinct CDR3 sequences, 7.5% to 9% seen once. Sequences were derived from whole blood, sampled at baseline. These receptors came from an adult who was a healthcare worker with PCR-confirmed SARS-CoV-2 infection or an uninfected control (not recorded which).

This clonotype was observed many times. The chain is built from TRBV11-2 and TRBJ2-3; 9 bases fit TRBD2. V lost 5 bases to trimming and J lost 2 bases; unmatched junction nucleotides: 8. The CDR3 is 16 amino acids. The germline CDR1 and CDR2 sequences are SGHAT and FQNNGV. The chain's CDR3 is CASSLAGTSPTDTQYF. The CDR3 DNA sequence: TGTGCCAGCAGCCTTGCTGGGACTAGCCCCACAGATACGCAGTATTTT.

The CDR3 here is CATSDAGTGDEKLFF. The CDR3 coding sequence is TGTGCCACCAGTGATGCCGGGACAGGGGATGAAAAACTGTTTTTT. The chain has TRBV24-1 and TRBJ1-4; TRBD1 aligns across 10 bases. With V trimmed by 3 bases and J by 6 bases, 3 bases remained unmatched. Germline loops: CDR1 KGHDR, CDR2 SFDVKD. This CDR3 has 15 amino acids.

This clonotype was found a few times. The chain links TRBV18 to TRBJ1-2; no firm D call. Germline CDR1 reads KGHSH; CDR2 reads LQKENI. The CDR3 is 14 amino acids. V was shortened by 2 bases and J by 0 bases, with 7 bases between the two germline ends. CDR3 protein: CASSPGAANYGYTF. The CDR3 nucleotides read TGTGCCAGCTCACCAGGAGCCGCTAACTATGGCTACACCTTC. The full variable domain, with the rest looked up from reference TRBV18 and TRBJ1-2, is NAGVMQNPRHLVRRRGQEARLRCSPMKGHSHVYWYRQLPEEGLKFMVYLQKENIIDESGMPKERFSAEFPKEGPSILRIQQVVRGDSAAYFCASSPGAANYGYTFGSGTRLTVV.

This clonotype was recorded a few times. CDR3 nucleotide sequence: TGCGCCAGCAGCTTGATCCCCTGGGCGATCAACTATGGCTACACCTTC. Translation: CASSLIPWAINYGYTF. The V gene is TRBV5-1, the J gene TRBJ1-2, with D unresolved. Germline V gene sequence: CDR1 SGHRS, CDR2 YFSETQ. The V gene lost 1 base and the J gene lost 2 bases, with 15 bases spanning the gap. The CDR3 is made up of 16 amino acids.

The rearrangement joins TRBV12-3 or TRBV12-4 to TRBJ2-7; the D call may be TRBD1 or TRBD2 (5 bases each). CDR3 length: 15 residues. The V end was cut by 3 bases, the J end by 5 bases, with 17 bases between. Here the CDR3 DNA reads TGTGCCAGCAGTTTGTTGTTTAAGGGGACGGACGAGCAGTACTTC. Its translation is CASSLLFKGTDEQYF.

The rearrangement links TRBV4-1 to TRBJ2-3; 11 nucleotides match TRBD2. The CDR3 loop spans 19 amino acids. Germline V CDR1 and CDR2: MGHRA, YSYEKL. The junction had 12 bases not matched to a gene; V was cut back by 0 bases and J by 4 bases. In nucleotides, the CDR3 is TGCGCCAGCAGCCAAGATTGGACTAGCGGGTATCTATCGGCAGATACGCAGTATTTT. It specifies CASSQDWTSGYLSADTQYF.

The chain uses TRBV13 and TRBJ2-2, with D tentatively TRBD1 (5 bases). Trimming removed 3 bases at V and 3 bases at J, with 8 bases between. This CDR3 spans 14 amino acids. Germline V gene sequence: CDR1 PRHDT, CDR2 FYEKMQ (reference sequence). The CDR3, as DNA: TGTGCCAGCAGCTTTAGGGGTCACACCGGGGAGCTGTTTTTT. As protein: CASSFRGHTGELFF. The whole variable domain, filled in from reference TRBV13 and TRBJ2-2, reads AAGVIQSPRHLIKEKRETATLKCYPIPRHDTVYWYQQGPGQDPQFLISFYEKMQSDKGSIPDRFSAQQFSDYHSELNMSSLELGDSALYFCASSFRGHTGELFFGEGSRLTVL.

This chain joins TRBV4-1 and TRBJ1-1; D unresolved. The germline gives CDR1 MGHRA, CDR2 YSYEKL. The V end lost 2 bases, the J end lost 3 bases, and 7 bases lay between the germline ends. CDR3 size: 13 residues. The CDR3 loop reads CASSQTRDTEAFF. As DNA, the CDR3 is TGCGCCAGCAGCCAAACAAGGGACACTGAAGCTTTCTTT.

The rearrangement joins TRBV6-2 or TRBV6-3 to TRBJ2-5; 7 nucleotides agree with TRBD1. The germline gives CDR1 MNHEY, CDR2 SVGEGT. The CDR3 is 17 residues long. The V and J ends lost 6 bases and 2 bases, in that order; junction bases with no gene match: 15. Written as DNA, the CDR3 is TGTGCCAGCAGGTCGGCACGTCAGGGGGTACGACAAGAGACCCAGTACTTC. Translated, it gives CASRSARQGVRQETQYF.

The chain couples TRBV19 to TRBJ2-5; tentatively, D is TRBD2 (5 bases). V was pared by 5 bases and J by 2 bases, with 15 bases between. There are 15 residues in the CDR3. CDR1 is LNHDA and CDR2 is SQIVND in the germline V gene (reference sequence). CDR3 protein: CASSQNGRGQETQYF. The DNA for the CDR3 is TGTGCCAGTAGTCAAAATGGACGGGGACAAGAGACCCAGTACTTC.

The table lists this clonotype with many counts. The chain links TRBV4-3 to TRBJ1-4; D is unclear. Germline V lookup: CDR1 LGHNA, CDR2 YSLEER. This CDR3 has 15 amino acids. The V end was cut by 3 bases, the J end by 3 bases, with 11 bases between. The CDR3 DNA follows: TGCGCCAGCAGCCAGATAGGACCGTCTAATGAAAAACTGTTTTTT. Its protein is CASSQIGPSNEKLFF.

This clonotype was detected only a few times. This chain uses TRBV7-2 with TRBJ2-7; TRBD2 agrees at 12 bases. This CDR3 comprises 15 residues. J was trimmed by 5 bases and V by 5 bases; bases with no gene match: 7. The germline CDR1 and CDR2 sequences are SGHTA and FQGNSA. CDR3 coding DNA: TGTGCCAGCAGCGTGACTAGCGGGAGTGGGAACGAGCAGTACTTC. Protein product: CASSVTSGSGNEQYF.

J is TRBJ2-5 and V is TRBV5-6; TRBD2 matches at 11 bases. V shed 3 bases, J shed 5 bases, and the junction held 6 bases outside the gene matches. This CDR3 is 15 amino acids long. Germline values: CDR1 SGHDT, CDR2 YYEEEE. CDR3 DNA: TGTGCCAGCAGCTGGAGACTAGCGGGATATGAGACCCAGTACTTC. Protein: CASSWRLAGYETQYF.

This clonotype was recorded at least ten times. The gene calls are TRBV2 and TRBJ2-5; D is unresolved. In germline, CDR1 is SNHLY, CDR2 FYNNEI. This CDR3 comprises 17 residues. V lost 4 bases and J 1 base, leaving 19 bases between the germline ends. DNA for the CDR3: TGTGCCAGCAGTGCTCCTTTACACGAGATGATCCAAGAGACCCAGTACTTC. It specifies CASSAPLHEMIQETQYF.

V is TRBV5-1 and J is TRBJ2-3; D is uncertain. V was cut by 3 bases and J by 4 bases, with 12 bases left in between. This CDR3 contains 14 residues. In germline, CDR1 is SGHRS, CDR2 YFSETQ. The CDR3 bases are TGCGCCAGCAGCTCGCCATCCGAGGCAGATACGCAGTATTTT. It encodes CASSSPSEADTQYF.

The rearrangement uses TRBV29-1 and TRBJ2-7; possibly TRBD1 for D (6 bases). The CDR3 has 14 residues. Germline lookup yields CDR1 SQVTM and CDR2 ANQGSEA. Trimming pared 4 bases from V and 5 bases from J, leaving 18 bases between. CDR3 sequence: CSVVGPQGVNEQYF. CDR3 coding DNA: TGCAGCGTTGTAGGACCACAGGGCGTAAACGAGCAGTACTTC.

In its sample, this clonotype was seen a few times. The V gene is TRBV11-2, the J gene TRBJ2-5; tentative D call: TRBD2 (6 bases). Germline V gene sequence: CDR1 SGHAT, CDR2 FQNNGV. The CDR3 has 16 residues. V lost 5 bases to trimming and J lost 10 bases, with 26 bases between them. The CDR3: CASSRSPALTGEDQYF. CDR3 nucleotide sequence: TGTGCCAGCAGCCGAAGCCCCGCTCTGACCGGGGAGGACCAGTACTTC.

The CDR3 coding sequence is TGTGCCAGCAGCCAAGGGCCATCCCCGGACGTTTATACGCAGTATTTT. It specifies CASSQGPSPDVYTQYF. The J gene is TRBJ2-3, the V gene TRBV14, with no clear D. The CDR3 is made up of 16 amino acids. The germline CDR1 and CDR2 sequences are SGHDN and FVKESK. V was clipped by 1 base and J by 7 bases, with 18 bases between them.

This rearrangement joins TRBV3-1 to TRBJ1-1; 7 bases match TRBD1. The germline gives CDR1 LGHDT, CDR2 YNNKEL (reference sequence). The CDR3 consists of 14 residues. The J segment lost 1 base and the V segment lost 6 bases, leaving 5 bases of the junction unmatched. The CDR3 DNA follows: TGTGCCAGCAGGGTACAGGGGCCGAACACTGAAGCTTTCTTT. As protein: CASRVQGPNTEAFF.

This sequence joins TRBV7-9 and TRBJ2-1; tentatively, D is TRBD1 or TRBD2 (5 bases each). CDR3 size: 14 residues. V was shortened by 0 bases and J by 12 bases, with 15 bases between the two germline ends. Germline assignment: CDR1 SEHNR and CDR2 FQNEAQ (reference sequence). CDR3 nucleotides: TGTGCCAGCAGCTTAGCGGGGGTGGATTATGGGCAGTTCTTC. It specifies CASSLAGVDYGQFF.